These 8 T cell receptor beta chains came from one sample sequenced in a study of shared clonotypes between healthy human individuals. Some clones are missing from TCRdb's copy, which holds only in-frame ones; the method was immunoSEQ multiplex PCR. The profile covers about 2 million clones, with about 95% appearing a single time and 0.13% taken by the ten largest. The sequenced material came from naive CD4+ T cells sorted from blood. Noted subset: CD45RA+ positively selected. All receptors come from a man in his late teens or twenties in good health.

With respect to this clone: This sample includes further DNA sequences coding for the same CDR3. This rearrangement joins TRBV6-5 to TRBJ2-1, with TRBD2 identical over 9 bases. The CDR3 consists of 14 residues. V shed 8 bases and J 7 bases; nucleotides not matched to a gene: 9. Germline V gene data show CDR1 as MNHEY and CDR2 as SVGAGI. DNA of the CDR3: TGTGCCAGCTCCCCTAGCGGGGCCGGAAATGAGCAGTTCTTC. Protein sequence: CASSPSGAGNEQFF.

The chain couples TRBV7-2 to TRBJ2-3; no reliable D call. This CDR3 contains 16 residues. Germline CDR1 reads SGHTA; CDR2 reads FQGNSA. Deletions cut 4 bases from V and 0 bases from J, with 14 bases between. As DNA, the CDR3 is TGTGCCAGCAGCTCCGCTCCTTCTAGGAGCACAGATACGCAGTATTTT. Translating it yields CASSSAPSRSTDTQYF.

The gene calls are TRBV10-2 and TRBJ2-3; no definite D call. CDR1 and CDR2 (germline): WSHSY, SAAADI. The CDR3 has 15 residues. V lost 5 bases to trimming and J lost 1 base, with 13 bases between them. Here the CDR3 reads CASSKRDGGTDTQYF. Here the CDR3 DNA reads TGCGCCAGCAGTAAAAGAGACGGCGGCACAGATACGCAGTATTTT.

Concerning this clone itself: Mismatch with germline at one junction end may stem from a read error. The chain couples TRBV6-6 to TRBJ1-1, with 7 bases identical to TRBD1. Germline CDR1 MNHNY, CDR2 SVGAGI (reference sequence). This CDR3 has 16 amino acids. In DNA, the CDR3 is TGTGCCAGCAGTTCACGACAGGGCGCCGGGAACACTAAAGCTTTCTTT. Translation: CASSSRQGAGNTKAFF.

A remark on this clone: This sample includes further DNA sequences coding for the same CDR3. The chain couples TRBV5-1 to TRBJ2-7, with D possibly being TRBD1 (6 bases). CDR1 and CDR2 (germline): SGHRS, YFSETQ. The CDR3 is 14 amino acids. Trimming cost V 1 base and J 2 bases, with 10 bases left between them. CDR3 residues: CASSLTGSPYEQYF. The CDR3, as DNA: TGCGCCAGCAGCTTGACAGGGTCCCCCTACGAGCAGTACTTC.

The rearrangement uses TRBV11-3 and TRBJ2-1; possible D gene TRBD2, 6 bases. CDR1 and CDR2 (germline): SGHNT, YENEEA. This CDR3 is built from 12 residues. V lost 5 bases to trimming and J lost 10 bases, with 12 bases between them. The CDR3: CASSTTRGEQFF. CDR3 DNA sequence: TGTGCCAGCAGCACTACTCGGGGGGAGCAGTTCTTC.

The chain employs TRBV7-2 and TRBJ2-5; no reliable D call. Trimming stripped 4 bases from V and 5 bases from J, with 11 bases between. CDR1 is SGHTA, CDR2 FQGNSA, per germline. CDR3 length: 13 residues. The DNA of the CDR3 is TGTGCCAGCAGCTACCGCCATATGGAGACCCAGTACTTC. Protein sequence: CASSYRHMETQYF.

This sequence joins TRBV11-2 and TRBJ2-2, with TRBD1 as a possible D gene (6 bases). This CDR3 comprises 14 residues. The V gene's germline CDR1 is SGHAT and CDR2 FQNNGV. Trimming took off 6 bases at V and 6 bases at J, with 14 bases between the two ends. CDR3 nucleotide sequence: TGTGCCAGCAGTATTAGACAGGCCTCCGGGGAGCTGTTTTTT. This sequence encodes CASSIRQASGELFF.